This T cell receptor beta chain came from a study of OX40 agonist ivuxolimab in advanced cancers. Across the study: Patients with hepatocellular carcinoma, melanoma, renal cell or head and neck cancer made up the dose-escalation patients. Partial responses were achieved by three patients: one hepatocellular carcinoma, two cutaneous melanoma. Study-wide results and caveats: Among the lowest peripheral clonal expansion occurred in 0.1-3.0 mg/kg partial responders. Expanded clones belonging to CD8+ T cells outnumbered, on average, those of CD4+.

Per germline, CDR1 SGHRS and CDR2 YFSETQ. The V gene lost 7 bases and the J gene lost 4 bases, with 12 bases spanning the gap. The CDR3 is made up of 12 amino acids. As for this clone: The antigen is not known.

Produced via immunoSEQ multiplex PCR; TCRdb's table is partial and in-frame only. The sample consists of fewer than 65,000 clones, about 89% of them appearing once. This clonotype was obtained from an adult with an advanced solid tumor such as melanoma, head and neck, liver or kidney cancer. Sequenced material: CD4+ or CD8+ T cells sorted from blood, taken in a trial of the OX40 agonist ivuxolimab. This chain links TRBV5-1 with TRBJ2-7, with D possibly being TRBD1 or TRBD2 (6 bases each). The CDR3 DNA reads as TGCGCCAGCCACGGGGGCCTATACGAGCAGTACTTC. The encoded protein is CASHGGLYEQYF.